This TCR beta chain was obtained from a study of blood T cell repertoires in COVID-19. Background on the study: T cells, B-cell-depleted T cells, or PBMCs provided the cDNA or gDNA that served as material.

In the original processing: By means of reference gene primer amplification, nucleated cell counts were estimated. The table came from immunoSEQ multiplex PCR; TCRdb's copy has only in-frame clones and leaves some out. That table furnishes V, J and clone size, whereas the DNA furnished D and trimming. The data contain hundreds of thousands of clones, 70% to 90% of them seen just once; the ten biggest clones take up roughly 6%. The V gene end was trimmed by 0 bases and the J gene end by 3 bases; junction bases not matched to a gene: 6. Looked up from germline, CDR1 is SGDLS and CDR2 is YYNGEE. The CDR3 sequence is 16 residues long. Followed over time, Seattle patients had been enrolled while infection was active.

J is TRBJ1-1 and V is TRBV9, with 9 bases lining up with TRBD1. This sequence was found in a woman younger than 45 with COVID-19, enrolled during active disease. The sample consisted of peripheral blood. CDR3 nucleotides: TGTGCCAGCAGCGTAGTACGGACAGGGGCGGACACTGAAGCTTTCTTT. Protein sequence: CASSVVRTGADTEAFF.